Below are 29 T cell receptor beta chains sequenced from a single sample in a study of tumor and adjacent non-tumor tissue in lung cancer. A modified ARM-PCR protocol with three rounds of nested PCR amplified TCRbeta. TCRdb fed the multiplex PCR reads into MiXCR, producing one record per CDR3 protein. Among fewer than 85,000 distinct CDR3 sequences listed, 65% to 90% were seen once. This sample's RNA came from whole unsorted tissue. Sequenced sample: lung tumor tissue. The receptors were gathered from a woman between 45 and 60 years old with non-small cell lung cancer.

With regard to this clonotype: Lacking the conserved final phenylalanine or tryptophan, this CDR3 likely reflects a read error. V and J are TRBV29-1 and TRBJ1-1; D perhaps matches TRBD1 (5 bases). The CDR3 spans 13 residues. CDR1 is SQVTM, CDR2 ANQGSEA, per germline. The V end was cut by 6 bases, the J end by 3 bases, with 14 bases between. The CDR3 DNA is TGCAGCGTCTCCGAGGGGTGGGACACTGAAGCTTTCTTA. Encoded protein: CSVSEGWDTEAFL.

Of note for this clonotype: This CDR3 is missing its conserved last phenylalanine or tryptophan, likely due to a read error. V gene TRBV11-2 combines with J gene TRBJ2-5; 9 bases map to TRBD2. Trimming at V came to 6 bases and at J to 5 bases, leaving 7 bases not matched to a gene. The germline V gene has CDR1 SGHAT and CDR2 FQNNGV. The CDR3 covers 14 residues. The DNA of the CDR3 is TGTGCCAGCAGTTTCGCGGGAGGGCTGGAGACCCAGTACCTC. Its protein product is CASSFAGGLETQYL.

About this clonotype: Here the CDR3 omits its conserved ending phenylalanine or tryptophan, so a read error is the likely source. The chain has TRBV20-1 and TRBJ2-7; D remains unclear. This CDR3 comprises 14 residues. Germline CDR1 reads DFQATT; CDR2 reads SNEGSKA (reference sequence). The CDR3 sequence is CNARDQSYGYEQYY. In nucleotides, the CDR3 is TGCAATGCTAGAGATCAGAGTTACGGGTACGAGCAGTACTAC.

A note on this clonotype: A much bigger clone sits one base away, suggesting this may be a read error. The rearrangement uses TRBV7-9 and TRBJ1-1; no reliable D call. CDR3 length: 16 residues. Germline-derived CDR1 and CDR2 are SEHNR and FQNEAQ (reference sequence). With 1 base removed from V and 7 bases from J, the gap between germline ends came to 19 bases. The CDR3 loop reads CASSLDRPGVTDEAFF. The CDR3 DNA is TGTGCCAGCAGCTTAGATCGGCCCGGGGTTACCGATGAAGCTTTCTTT.

Concerning this clonotype: Without the conserved terminal phenylalanine or tryptophan, this CDR3 likely stems from a read error. The gene calls are TRBV20-1 and TRBJ2-5; possible D gene TRBD1, 5 bases. V was shortened by 4 bases and J by 4 bases, with 13 bases between the two germline ends. The CDR3 totals 13 residues. Germline values: CDR1 DFQATT, CDR2 SNEGSKA (reference sequence). As DNA, the CDR3 is TGCAGTGCTATATTTGACAGTCGAGAGACCCAGTACTAC. It encodes CSAIFDSRETQYY.

Comments on this clonotype: The junction shows a germline mismatch at one end, possibly a read error. CDR3 DNA: TGTGCCAGCAGTGCCCTGGACCCCATCCACTACGAACAGTACTTC. Protein sequence: CASSALDPIHYEQYF. The rearrangement joins TRBV6-1 to TRBJ2-7; D uncertain. Germline V CDR1 and CDR2: MNHNS, SASEGT. This CDR3 spans 15 amino acids.

The table lists this clonotype with a count of one. A read error may account for a junction end that differs from germline. The genes are TRBV12-3 or TRBV12-4 and TRBJ1-2; no reliable D call. The CDR3 consists of 15 residues. CDR3 DNA: TGTGCCAGCAGTTTATACGAAGGAGAGGGCTATGACTACATCTTC. Its translation is CASSLYEGEGYDYIF.

This clonotype appeared a single time. One end of the junction is discordant with germline, which a read error may explain. The rearrangement links TRBV20-1 to TRBJ2-3; TRBD2 matches 7 bases. CDR3 size: 14 residues. The V gene's germline CDR1 is DFQATT and CDR2 SNEGSKA (reference sequence). The CDR3 spells CIAPMSGGTDTQYF. The CDR3 DNA follows: TGCATTGCTCCAATGAGCGGGGGCACAGATACGCAGTATTTT.

Regarding this clonotype: This likely comes from a read error, as the CDR3 has no conserved phenylalanine or tryptophan at its end. This chain joins TRBV6-5 and TRBJ2-1; D remains ambiguous. CDR1 and CDR2 (germline): MNHEY, SVGAGI. The CDR3 covers 14 residues. Trimming removed 6 bases from V and 7 bases from J, with 16 bases in between. CDR3 region: CASRYSPGRNEQFI. The CDR3, as DNA: TGTGCCAGCAGGTACAGCCCAGGAAGGAATGAGCAGTTCATC.

The chain combines TRBV20-1 with TRBJ2-5; 9 bases line up with TRBD2. Unmatched junction bases numbered 5, after V lost 2 bases and J lost 4 bases. Germline loops: CDR1 DFQATT, CDR2 SNEGSKA (reference sequence). This CDR3 has 14 amino acids. This CDR3 is CSARTGTSSETQYF. The CDR3, as DNA: TGCAGTGCTAGAACAGGGACTAGCTCAGAGACCCAGTACTTC.

This clonotype has a single count. The junction departs from the called germline gene at one end, perhaps through a read error. The rearrangement uses TRBV4-1 and TRBJ2-3; D gene ambiguous. CDR3 length equals 15 residues. The germline gives CDR1 MGHRA, CDR2 YSYEKL. CDR3: CASSQGLSGTDMQYF. The CDR3 nucleotides read TGCGCCAGCAGCCAAGGGCTCTCAGGCACAGATATGCAGTATTTT.

A remark on this clonotype: Its ends do not fully match the called genes, so a read error is possible. The chain employs TRBV11-2 and TRBJ1-2; unclear D gene. CDR3 length equals 15 residues. Germline assignment: CDR1 SGHAT and CDR2 FQNNGV. CDR3 DNA sequence: TGTGTCAGCAGCGCGAACGAGGCTCATAACTATGGCTACACCTTC. Encoded protein: CVSSANEAHNYGYTF. Using reference TRBV11-2 and TRBJ1-2 for the parts outside the CDR3, the full variable domain is EAGVAQSPRYKIIEKRQSVAFWCNPISGHATLYWYQQILGQGPKLLIQFQNNGVVDDSQLPKDRFSAERLKGVDSTLKIQPAKLEDSAVYLCVSSANEAHNYGYTFGSGTRLTVV.

Notes on this clonotype: The CDR3 does not end in the conserved phenylalanine or tryptophan, so this is likely a read error. Because the CDR3's place on the DNA is in doubt, the DNA is left out and the CDR3 is given as listed by TCRdb. The chain has TRBV20-1 and TRBJ2-2. The CDR3 has 15 residues if both end residues are counted. The V gene's germline CDR1 is DFQATT and CDR2 SNEGSKA (reference sequence). This chain's CDR3 is CSARDIILDTGELFV.

This clonotype was seen a few times. The chain employs TRBV11-2 and TRBJ1-2; D is uncertain. V was pared by 7 bases and J by 4 bases, with 16 bases between. The CDR3 runs to 14 residues. Germline V gene sequence: CDR1 SGHAT, CDR2 FQNNGV. CDR3 residues: CASNITRTSYGYTF. The CDR3 bases are TGTGCCAGCAACATAACACGTACTAGCTATGGCTACACCTTC.

With regard to this clonotype: A read error may produce the germline difference seen at one junction end. V and J are TRBV28 and TRBJ2-7, with D unresolved. The CDR3 runs 12 residues. The germline gives CDR1 MDHEN, CDR2 SYDVKM. In nucleotides, the CDR3 is TGTGTCAGCAGCCCGAGTTCCTACGAGCAGTACTTC. This codes for CVSSPSSYEQYF.

The chain is built from TRBV20-1 and TRBJ2-7, with D unclear. This CDR3 is 11 amino acids long. Germline lookup yields CDR1 DFQATT and CDR2 SNEGSKA (reference sequence). Trimming took 8 bases from V and 4 from J, leaving 12 bases between them. The chain's CDR3 is CSRLHGYEQYF. DNA for the CDR3: TGCAGTAGGTTACATGGGTACGAGCAGTACTTC.

As regards this clonotype: A much larger clone lies one base from this, so it may be a read error. This rearrangement joins TRBV28 to TRBJ2-5; D is unresolved. V shed 10 bases and J shed 3 bases, with 15 bases lying between them. The CDR3 length is 13 residues. Germline CDR1 MDHEN, CDR2 SYDVKM. The CDR3 is CATSDMEEETQYF. CDR3 bases: TGTGCCACCTCCGACATGGAAGAAGAGACCCAGTACTTC.

This clonotype has at least ten counts. The gene calls are TRBV7-9 and TRBJ2-5; D is perhaps TRBD2 (6 bases). V was clipped by 2 bases and J by 4 bases, with 14 bases between them. The CDR3 has 15 residues. Germline assignment: CDR1 SEHNR and CDR2 FQNEAQ (reference sequence). CDR3: CASSLYLGGGETQYF. The CDR3 nucleotides read TGTGCCAGCAGCTTATACCTGGGGGGAGGAGAGACCCAGTACTTC.

On this clonotype: The junction shows a germline mismatch at one end, possibly a read error. The chain uses TRBV4-1 and TRBJ2-1; D may be TRBD2 (6 bases). The CDR3 extends over 13 amino acids. Germline CDR1 reads MGHRA; CDR2 reads YSYEKL. CDR3 protein: CTSSSYAGNEQFF. For the CDR3, the DNA is TGCACCAGCAGCTCGTACGCGGGGAATGAGCAGTTCTTC.

Here the CDR3 reads CASIPRTSYEQYF. CDR3 in DNA: TGTGCCAGCATCCCACGGACCTCCTACGAGCAGTACTTC. V gene TRBV11-2 combines with J gene TRBJ2-7; D is unclear. The CDR3 sequence is 13 residues long. V lost 7 bases and J lost 0, with 10 bases in between. Germline loops: CDR1 SGHAT, CDR2 FQNNGV.

This rearrangement joins TRBV29-1 to TRBJ1-1; possible D gene TRBD1, 5 bases. V lost 4 bases to trimming and J lost 0 bases, with 12 bases between them. CDR3 length: 14 amino acids. CDR1 is SQVTM and CDR2 is ANQGSEA in the germline V gene. In DNA, the CDR3 is TGCAGCGTTGCAAACACAGGCATGAACACTGAAGCTTTCTTT. Amino acids: CSVANTGMNTEAFF.

On this clonotype itself: The junction does not match germline at one end; this may be a read error. V usage is TRBV4-1 and J usage is TRBJ1-1; D uncertain. The CDR3 has 15 amino acids. Per the germline V gene, CDR1 is MGHRA and CDR2 is YSYEKL. CDR3 nucleotides: TGCGCCAGCAGCCAACCGACTCAAATGAACGCTGAAGCTTTCTTT. It yields the protein CASSQPTQMNAEAFF.

The rearrangement joins TRBV4-1 to TRBJ2-5; TRBD2 might be the D (7 bases). The CDR3 spans 17 residues. V was pared by 4 bases and J by 6 bases, with 24 bases between. From germline, CDR1 is MGHRA and CDR2 YSYEKL. The CDR3 protein is CASSRDGRGGERKTQYF. The DNA of the CDR3 is TGCGCCAGCAGCCGAGATGGCAGGGGAGGGGAAAGAAAGACCCAGTACTTC.

About this clonotype itself: Germline is not matched at one junction end, which may reflect a read error. Written as DNA, the CDR3 is TGTGCGAGCAGCGAACAGCAGGTCTCCTACAATGAGCAGTTCTTC. Encoded protein: CASSEQQVSYNEQFF. The chain carries TRBV4-1 and TRBJ2-1; D gene uncertain. The CDR3 has 15 residues. Germline V gene sequence: CDR1 MGHRA, CDR2 YSYEKL.

This clonotype has just one count. Because the CDR3 is missing its conserved closing phenylalanine or tryptophan, this is likely a read error. This rearrangement joins TRBV28 to TRBJ2-5; 12 bases are a match to TRBD2. This CDR3 has 18 residues. Germline V gene sequence: CDR1 MDHEN, CDR2 SYDVKM. This CDR3 is CTSSFPTGTSGYQETQYL. The CDR3 DNA reads TGTACTAGCAGTTTCCCCACAGGGACTAGCGGGTACCAAGAGACCCAGTACTTA.

With respect to this clonotype: The junction shows a germline mismatch at one end, possibly a read error. The V and J genes are TRBV12-3 or TRBV12-4 and TRBJ2-7, with 8 bases lining up with TRBD2. CDR3 length: 16 residues. CDR3 in DNA: TGTCCCAGTAGTACCCGAGCGGGAGACCTACCCTACGAGCAGTACTTC. This sequence encodes CPSSTRAGDLPYEQYF.

Concerning this clonotype: A much bigger clone sits one base away, suggesting this may be a read error. The V call is TRBV28, the J call TRBJ2-1, with D possibly being TRBD1 (6 bases). The germline V gene encodes CDR1 MDHEN and CDR2 SYDVKM. The CDR3 runs 12 residues. This chain's CDR3 is CASSPTNGVGAF. The CDR3 DNA reads TGTGCCAGCAGTCCCACCAATGGGGTGGGGGCCTTC.

Notes on this clonotype: Without the conserved terminal phenylalanine or tryptophan, this CDR3 likely stems from a read error. This chain uses TRBV6-2 or TRBV6-3 with TRBJ1-3; D perhaps matches TRBD1 (6 bases). V was clipped by 6 bases and J by 1 base, with 13 bases between them. The CDR3 covers 15 residues. CDR1 is MNHEY, CDR2 SVGEGT, per germline. CDR3: CASSPRGVSGNTIYL. Written as DNA, the CDR3 is TGTGCCAGCAGCCCCAGGGGAGTATCTGGAAACACCATATATCTT.

In nucleotides, the CDR3 is TGTGCCAGCAGCATTAAACCAGGACAGGGTTTATACAGCGAGCAGTTCTTC. It specifies CASSIKPGQGLYSEQFF. J is TRBJ2-1 and V is TRBV7-8; 8 positions match TRBD1. The J segment lost 10 bases and the V segment lost 5 bases, leaving 19 bases of the junction unmatched. The germline V gene encodes CDR1 SGHVS and CDR2 FQNEAQ. This CDR3 has 17 residues. Full variable domain (remainder filled in from reference TRBV7-8 and TRBJ2-1): GAGVSQSPRYKVAKRGQDVALRCDPISGHVSLFWYQQALGQGPEFLTYFQNEAQLDKSGLPSDRFFAERPEGSVSTLKIQRTQQEDSAVYLCASSIKPGQGLYSEQFFGPGTRLTVL.